This record concerns one TCR beta chain sequence. The antigen is not known. These data belong to a study of cytomegalovirus exposure and HLA in healthy donors. Study-wide findings and caveats: In vitro testing confirmed three CMV-associated chains as specific for CMV antigens. In an earlier analysis, most TCR beta V segments were productive about 87% or about 30% of the time.

The CDR3 extends over 14 amino acids. Germline V gene sequence: CDR1 MNHNY, CDR2 SVGAGI (reference sequence). V was trimmed by 6 bases and J by 5 bases, leaving 16 bases between them. PCR employed 60 Vbeta and 13 Jbeta primers. TCRdb keeps only in-frame clones here, not all; method: immunoSEQ multiplex PCR. The table lists approximately 90,000 clones, under 80% of them singletons. This sequence was found in a boy aged 5-17 years in good health and CMV-seronegative. Sequences were obtained from PBMCs. This rearrangement joins TRBV6-6 to TRBJ1-1; D unresolved. This CDR3 reads CASSVRVSGTEAFF. The DNA for the CDR3 is TGTGCCAGCAGCGTTAGGGTATCGGGAACTGAAGCTTTCTTT.